Given below is one TCR beta chain in context. The CDR3 covers 13 residues. V shed 0 bases and J shed 5 bases, with 6 bases lying between them. Germline V gene sequence: CDR1 SGHRS, CDR2 YFSETQ. Profiling relied on immunoSEQ multiplex PCR, and the TCRdb table lists in-frame clones only, not all of them. This sample has about 90,000 clones, with about 83% found just once. The sample originates from a study of radiotherapy plus CTLA-4 blockade in lung cancer. Treatment of patients with chemo-refractory metastatic non-small-cell lung cancer consisted of focal radiation plus CTLA-4 blockade with ipilimumab.

Sequences were derived from peripheral blood, sampled from a patient treated with radiotherapy plus ipilimumab. The V and J genes are TRBV5-1 and TRBJ1-5; D gene ambiguous. This clonotype was sampled from a human donor with non-small cell lung cancer that progressed on radiotherapy plus ipilimumab. CDR3 DNA sequence: TGCGCCAGCAGCTTGGCCGGCCATCAGCCCCAGCATTTT. Its protein is CASSLAGHQPQHF.